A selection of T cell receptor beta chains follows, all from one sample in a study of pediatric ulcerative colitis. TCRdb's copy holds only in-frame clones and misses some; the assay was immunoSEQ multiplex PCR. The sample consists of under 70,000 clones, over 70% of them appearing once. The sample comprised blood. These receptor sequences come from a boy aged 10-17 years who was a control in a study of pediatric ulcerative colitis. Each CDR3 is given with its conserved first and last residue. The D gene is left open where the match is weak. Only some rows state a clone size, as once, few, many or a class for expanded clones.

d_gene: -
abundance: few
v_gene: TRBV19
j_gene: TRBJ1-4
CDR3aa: CASSPRPLWDEKLFF
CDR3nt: TGTGCCAGTAGTCCCCGACCCCTTTGGGATGAAAAACTGTTTTTT

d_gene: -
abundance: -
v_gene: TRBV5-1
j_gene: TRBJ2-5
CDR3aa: CASSLTPISQETQYF
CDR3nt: TGCGCCAGCAGCTTAACTCCGATATCACAAGAGACCCAGTACTTC

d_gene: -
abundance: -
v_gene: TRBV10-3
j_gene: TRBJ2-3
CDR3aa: CATVFEGWSDTQYF
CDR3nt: TGTGCCACCGTATTTGAGGGTTGGTCAGATACGCAGTATTTT

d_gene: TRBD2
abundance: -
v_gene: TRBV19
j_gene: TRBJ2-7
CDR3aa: CASSIKPGGPYEQYF
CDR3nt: TGTGCCAGTAGTATTAAGCCGGGAGGGCCCTACGAGCAGTACTTC

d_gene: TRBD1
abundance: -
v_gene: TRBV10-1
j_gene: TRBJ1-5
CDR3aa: CASSSTTLRTGGGNQPQHF
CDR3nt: TGCGCCAGCAGTAGCACGACCTTAAGGACAGGGGGGGGCAATCAGCCCCAGCATTTT

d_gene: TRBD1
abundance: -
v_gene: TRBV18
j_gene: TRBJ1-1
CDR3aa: CASWGGTENTEAFF
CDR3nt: TGTGCCAGCTGGGGCGGGACAGAGAACACTGAAGCTTTCTTT

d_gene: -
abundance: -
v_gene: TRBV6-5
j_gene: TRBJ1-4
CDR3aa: CASSKGRATNEKLFF
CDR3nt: TGTGCCAGCAGTAAAGGGAGGGCAACTAATGAAAAACTGTTTTTT

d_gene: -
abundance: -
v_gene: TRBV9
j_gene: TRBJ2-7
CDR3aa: CASSVSARVLDEQYF
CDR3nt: TGTGCCAGCAGCGTATCGGCAAGAGTCTTGGACGAGCAGTACTTC

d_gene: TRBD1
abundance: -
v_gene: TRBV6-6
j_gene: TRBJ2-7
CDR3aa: CAVRPGQGTYEQYF
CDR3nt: TGTGCCGTCCGGCCGGGACAGGGGACCTACGAGCAGTACTTC

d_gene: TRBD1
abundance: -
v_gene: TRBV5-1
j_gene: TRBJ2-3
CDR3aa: CASSSQGALSGDTQYF
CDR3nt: TGCGCCAGCAGTTCTCAGGGGGCCCTAAGCGGAGATACGCAGTATTTT

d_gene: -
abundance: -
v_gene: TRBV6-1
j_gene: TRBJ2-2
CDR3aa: CASSENNLGELFF
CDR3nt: TGTGCCAGCAGTGAAAACAATCTCGGGGAGCTGTTTTTT

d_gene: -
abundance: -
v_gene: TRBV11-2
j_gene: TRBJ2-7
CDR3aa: CASSLTSKGSYEQYF
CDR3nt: TGTGCCAGCAGCTTAACGTCTAAGGGCTCCTACGAGCAGTACTTC

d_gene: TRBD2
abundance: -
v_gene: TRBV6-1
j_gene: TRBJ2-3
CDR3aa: CACGGETDTQYF
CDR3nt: TGTGCCTGCGGGGGGGAGACAGATACGCAGTATTTT

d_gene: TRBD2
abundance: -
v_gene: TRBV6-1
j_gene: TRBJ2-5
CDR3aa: CASSGGTSGTQETQYF
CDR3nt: TGTGCCAGCAGTGGCGGGACTAGCGGGACACAAGAGACCCAGTACTTC

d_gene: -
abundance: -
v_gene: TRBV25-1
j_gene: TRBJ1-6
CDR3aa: CASSEYTAGGYNSPLHF
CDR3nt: TGTGCCAGCAGTGAATATACGGCGGGAGGGTATAATTCACCCCTCCACTTT

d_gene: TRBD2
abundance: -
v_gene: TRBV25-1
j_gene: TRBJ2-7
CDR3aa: CASSDLGLDSHEQYF
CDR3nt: TGTGCCAGCAGTGATTTGGGACTAGATTCTCACGAGCAGTACTTC

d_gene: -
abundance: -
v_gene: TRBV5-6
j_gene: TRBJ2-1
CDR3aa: CASSLVLPVGNEQFF
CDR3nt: TGTGCCAGCAGCTTGGTACTTCCCGTTGGCAATGAGCAGTTCTTC

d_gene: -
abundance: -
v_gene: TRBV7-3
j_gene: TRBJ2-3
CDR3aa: CASSSTSSDTQYF
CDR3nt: TGTGCCAGCAGCTCGACTAGTTCTGATACGCAGTATTTT

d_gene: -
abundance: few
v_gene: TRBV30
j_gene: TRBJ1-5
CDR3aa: CAWGDSSNQPQHF
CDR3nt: TGTGCCTGGGGCGACAGCAGCAATCAGCCCCAGCATTTT

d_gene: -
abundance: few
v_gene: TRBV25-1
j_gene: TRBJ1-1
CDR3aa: CASRGYTEAFF
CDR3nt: TGTGCCAGCAGGGGGTACACTGAAGCTTTCTTT

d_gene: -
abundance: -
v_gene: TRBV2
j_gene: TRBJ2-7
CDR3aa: CASSVPSYEQYF
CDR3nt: TGTGCCAGCAGTGTGCCTTCCTACGAGCAGTACTTC

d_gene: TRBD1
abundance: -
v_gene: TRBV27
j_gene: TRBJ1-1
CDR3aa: CASSTRLQGDVNTEAFF
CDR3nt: TGTGCCAGCAGTACCCGACTACAGGGGGATGTGAACACTGAAGCTTTCTTT

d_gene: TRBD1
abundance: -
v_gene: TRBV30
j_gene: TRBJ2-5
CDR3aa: CAWRPGQGRGETQYF
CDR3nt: TGTGCCTGGAGGCCGGGACAGGGGAGGGGGGAGACCCAGTACTTC

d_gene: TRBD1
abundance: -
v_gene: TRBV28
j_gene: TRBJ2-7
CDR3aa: CASSFLTGARDYEQYF
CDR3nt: TGTGCCAGCAGTTTCTTAACAGGGGCCAGGGATTACGAGCAGTACTTC

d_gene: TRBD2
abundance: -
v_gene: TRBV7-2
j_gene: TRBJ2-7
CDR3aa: CASSFLTSGRSEQYF
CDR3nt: TGTGCCAGCAGCTTCCTGACTAGCGGGAGGAGTGAGCAGTACTTC

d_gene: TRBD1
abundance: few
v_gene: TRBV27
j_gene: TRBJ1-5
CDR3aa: CASSLQGAGQPQHF
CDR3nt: TGTGCCAGCAGCTTACAGGGGGCGGGTCAGCCCCAGCATTTT

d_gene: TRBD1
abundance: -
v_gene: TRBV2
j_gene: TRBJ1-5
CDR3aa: CASKYRGHGQPQHF
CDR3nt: TGTGCCAGCAAGTACAGGGGGCACGGTCAGCCCCAGCATTTT

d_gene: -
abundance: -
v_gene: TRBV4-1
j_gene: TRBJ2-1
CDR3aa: CASSHPGPYNEQFF
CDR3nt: TGCGCCAGCAGCCATCCCGGGCCTTACAATGAGCAGTTCTTC

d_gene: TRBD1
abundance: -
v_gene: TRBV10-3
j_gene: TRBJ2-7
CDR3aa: CATTGTGTDEQYF
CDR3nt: TGTGCCACCACCGGGACAGGGACTGACGAGCAGTACTTC

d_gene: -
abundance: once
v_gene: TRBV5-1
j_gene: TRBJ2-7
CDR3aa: CASSFGRGDDEQYF
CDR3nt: TGCGCCAGCAGCTTCGGCAGGGGTGACGACGAGCAGTACTTC

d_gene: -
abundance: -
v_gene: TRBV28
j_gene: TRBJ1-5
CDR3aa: CASARNQPQHF
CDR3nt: TGTGCCAGTGCTAGGAATCAGCCCCAGCATTTT

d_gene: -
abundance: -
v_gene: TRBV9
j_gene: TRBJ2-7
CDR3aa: CASSPGRWYEQYF
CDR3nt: TGTGCCAGCAGCCCCGGGAGATGGTACGAGCAGTACTTC

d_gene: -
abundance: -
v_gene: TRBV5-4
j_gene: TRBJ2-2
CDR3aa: CASSSTRKATGELFF
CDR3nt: TGTGCCAGCAGCTCCACTAGAAAGGCCACCGGGGAGCTGTTTTTT

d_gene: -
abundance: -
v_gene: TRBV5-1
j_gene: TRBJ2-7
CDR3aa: CASSTTYEQYF
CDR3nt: TGCGCCAGCAGCACCACCTACGAGCAGTACTTC

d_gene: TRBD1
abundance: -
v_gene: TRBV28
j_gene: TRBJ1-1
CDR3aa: CASSLGQGAAEAFF
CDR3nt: TGTGCCAGCAGTCTAGGACAGGGGGCTGCTGAAGCTTTCTTT

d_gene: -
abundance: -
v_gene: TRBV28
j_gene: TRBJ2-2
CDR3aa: CASTSGAGELFF
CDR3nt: TGTGCCAGCACCTCGGGTGCCGGGGAGCTGTTTTTT

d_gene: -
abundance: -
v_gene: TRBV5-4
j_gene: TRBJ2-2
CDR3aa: CASRVTGARITGELFF
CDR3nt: TGTGCCAGCAGGGTTACGGGGGCGCGGATCACCGGGGAGCTGTTTTTT

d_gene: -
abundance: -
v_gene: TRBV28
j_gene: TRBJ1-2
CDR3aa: CASSSRLDRIYGYTF
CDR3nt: TGTGCCAGCAGTTCACGCCTCGACAGAATCTATGGCTACACCTTC

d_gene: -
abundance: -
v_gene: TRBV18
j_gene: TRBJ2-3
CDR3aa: CASSKRDRTIDTDTQYF
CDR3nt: TGTGCCAGCTCAAAACGTGACAGGACGATCGACACAGATACGCAGTATTTT

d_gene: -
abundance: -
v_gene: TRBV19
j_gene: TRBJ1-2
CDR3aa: CASSTARWGQGENGYTF
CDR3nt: TGTGCCAGTAGTACCGCAAGATGGGGGCAGGGCGAGAATGGCTACACCTTC

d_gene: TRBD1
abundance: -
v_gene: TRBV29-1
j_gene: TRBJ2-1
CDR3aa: CSVDEGAWGNEQFF
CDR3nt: TGCAGCGTTGATGAGGGGGCTTGGGGGAATGAGCAGTTCTTC

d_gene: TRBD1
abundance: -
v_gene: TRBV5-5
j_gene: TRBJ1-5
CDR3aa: CASSVGTGSYSNQPQHF
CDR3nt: TGTGCCAGCAGCGTGGGGACAGGAAGTTATAGCAATCAGCCCCAGCATTTT

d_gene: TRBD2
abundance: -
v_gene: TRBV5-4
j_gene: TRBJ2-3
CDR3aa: CASMPTPGLAGGISTDTQYF
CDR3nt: TGTGCCAGCATGCCCACCCCGGGACTAGCGGGGGGTATATCCACAGATACGCAGTATTTT

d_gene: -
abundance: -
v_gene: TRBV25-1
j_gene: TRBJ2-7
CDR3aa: CASSSQVFSYEQYF
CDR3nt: TGTGCCAGCAGTTCTCAGGTGTTCTCCTACGAGCAGTACTTC